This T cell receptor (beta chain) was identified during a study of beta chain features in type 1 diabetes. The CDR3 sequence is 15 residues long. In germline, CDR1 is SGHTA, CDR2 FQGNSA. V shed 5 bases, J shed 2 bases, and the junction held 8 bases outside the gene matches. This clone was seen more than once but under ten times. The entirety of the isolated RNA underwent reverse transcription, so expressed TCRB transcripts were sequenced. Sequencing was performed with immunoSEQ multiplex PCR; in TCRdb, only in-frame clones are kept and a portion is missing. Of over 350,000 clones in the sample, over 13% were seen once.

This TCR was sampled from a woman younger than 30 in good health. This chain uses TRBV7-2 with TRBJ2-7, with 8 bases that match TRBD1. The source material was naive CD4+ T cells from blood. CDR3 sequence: CASSRDRSGTYEQYF. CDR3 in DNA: TGTGCCAGCAGCCGGGACAGGTCGGGTACCTACGAGCAGTACTTC.